A selection of T cell receptor beta chains follows, all from one sample in a study of PD-1 and CTLA-4 blockade in melanoma. Method: immunoSEQ multiplex PCR; TCRdb's copy keeps in-frame clones and lacks some. The sample includes roughly 30,000 clones, around 93% seen only once; the top ten take less than 10%. The starting material was CD8+ T cells from peripheral blood, obtained from a patient given anti-PD-1 treatment. The receptors derive from a human donor with melanoma. The CDR3 runs from the conserved cysteine through the conserved F or W. The order of the fields is V gene, D gene, J gene, clone size, CDR3 DNA, CDR3 protein. The D gene is left open where the match is weak. A row's size may be missing; if present it is once, few, many or a size class.

TRBV5-6	NA	TRBJ2-5	NA	TGTGCCAGTAATCTAGCGTTTCAGGCCCAGTACTTC	CASNLAFQAQYF
TRBV30	TRBD2	TRBJ2-7	NA	TGTGCCTGGAGCCCAGGGACTAGCGGGAGCTCCTACGAGCAGTACTTC	CAWSPGTSGSSYEQYF
TRBV11-2	NA	TRBJ1-1	NA	TGTGCCAGCAGCTTATTAGGGAACACTGAAGCTTTCTTT	CASSLLGNTEAFF
TRBV30	TRBD1	TRBJ1-5	NA	TGTGCCTGGAGTCCTGGACAGGGGCATCAGCCCCAGCATTTT	CAWSPGQGHQPQHF
TRBV19	NA	TRBJ1-2	NA	TGTGCCAGTACCCCGAGGGGGGAGGATGGCTACACCTTC	CASTPRGEDGYTF
TRBV7-8	TRBD1	TRBJ1-5	NA	TGTGCCAGCAGCTTAGGGGGACAGGGGGGAGATCAGCCCCAGCATTTT	CASSLGGQGGDQPQHF
TRBV7-9	NA	TRBJ2-5	NA	TGTGCCAGCAGCTTAGTGCCGGGACCGGAGACCCAGTACTTC	CASSLVPGPETQYF
TRBV13	NA	TRBJ1-4	NA	TGTGCCAGCAGCTCGTCCGGGCCCACTAATGAAAAACTGTTTTTT	CASSSSGPTNEKLFF
TRBV6-5	TRBD1	TRBJ2-2	NA	TGTGCCAGCAGGGATGGACAGGGGGCCGGGGAGCTGTTTTTT	CASRDGQGAGELFF
TRBV13	NA	TRBJ2-2	NA	TGTGCCAGCAGCTTATCCCCCTCGAACACCGGGGAGCTGTTTTTT	CASSLSPSNTGELFF
TRBV3-1/TRBV3-2	TRBD2	TRBJ2-2	few	TGTGCCAGCAGCCAAGATCGGGGGGACCCTAACACCGGGGAGCTGTTTTTT	CASSQDRGDPNTGELFF
TRBV6-5	NA	TRBJ2-3	NA	TGTGCCAGCCCGACAGAGCTAAGGGCAGATACGCAGTATTTT	CASPTELRADTQYF
TRBV21-1	NA	TRBJ1-1	NA	TGTGCCAGCACGCAGGGACAGTCCACTGAAGCTTTCTTT	CASTQGQSTEAFF
TRBV3-1/TRBV3-2	NA	TRBJ1-5	NA	TGTGCCAGCAGCCAAGGGATTTATAGCAATCAGCCCCAGCATTTT	CASSQGIYSNQPQHF
TRBV30	NA	TRBJ1-1	NA	TGTGCCTGGAGTGTAGAGGAACGGCGTGAAGCTTTCTTT	CAWSVEERREAFF
TRBV12-3/TRBV12-4	TRBD1	TRBJ2-7	once	TGTGCCACATCCCTAGGGGGCGTCGACGAGCAGTACTTC	CATSLGGVDEQYF
TRBV12-3/TRBV12-4	NA	TRBJ2-3	NA	TGTGCCAGCACACAGACCGGAGATACGCAGTATTTT	CASTQTGDTQYF
TRBV11-1	TRBD2	TRBJ2-3	NA	TGTGCCAGCAGCCCCCTCGGGACTACTAGCACAGATACGCAGTATTTT	CASSPLGTTSTDTQYF
TRBV7-3	NA	TRBJ2-6	NA	TGTGCCAGCAGCAACCAGGGTTCTGGGGCCAACGTCCTGACTTTC	CASSNQGSGANVLTF
TRBV4-2	NA	TRBJ1-1	NA	TGTGCCAGCAGCCAAGAAGGGGGGGAGACACATGAAGCTTTCTTT	CASSQEGGETHEAFF
TRBV27	NA	TRBJ2-5	NA	TGTGCCAGCAGTTCGACCGAAGAGACCCAGTACTTC	CASSSTEETQYF
TRBV5-1	TRBD2	TRBJ2-2	NA	TGCGCCAGCAGCTTCGGGACTAGCGGGGGCCATTTGAACACCGGGGAGCTGTTTTTT	CASSFGTSGGHLNTGELFF
TRBV6-5	NA	TRBJ1-2	NA	TGTGCCAGCAGTTACGAGGGGTTTGGCTACACCTTC	CASSYEGFGYTF
TRBV3-1/TRBV3-2	NA	TRBJ2-7	NA	TGTGCCAGCAGCCCTCAGGAACGGGACAACTACGAGCAGTACTTC	CASSPQERDNYEQYF
TRBV6-4	TRBD2	TRBJ2-2	NA	TGTGCCAGCAGTGATGGCAGCGGGGGGAACACCGGGGAGCTGTTTTTT	CASSDGSGGNTGELFF
TRBV6-5	NA	TRBJ2-2	NA	TGTGCCAGCAGTCCCGGGAGACTCACCGGGGAGCTGTTTTTT	CASSPGRLTGELFF
TRBV30	NA	TRBJ1-1	NA	TGTGCCTGGGGTATGGGTAACACTGAAGCTTTCTTT	CAWGMGNTEAFF
TRBV6-5	TRBD2	TRBJ2-1	once	TGTGCCAGCACTGCTAGCGGGAGAAATGAGCAGTTCTTC	CASTASGRNEQFF
TRBV7-9	TRBD1	TRBJ2-5	NA	TGTGCCAGCAGCTCCCCAGAGACAGGGCGAGGGGAGACCCAGTACTTC	CASSSPETGRGETQYF
TRBV30	NA	TRBJ2-5	NA	TGTGCCTGGAGTGCCGGGGTTAGCGGACAAGAGACCCAGTACTTC	CAWSAGVSGQETQYF
TRBV15	NA	TRBJ2-2	NA	TGTGCCACCAGCAGACAAACTAACACCGGGGAGCTGTTTTTT	CATSRQTNTGELFF
TRBV15	NA	TRBJ1-2	NA	TGTGCCACCAGCAGAGATGGGCCAGGGGAAGACTATGGCTACACCTTC	CATSRDGPGEDYGYTF
TRBV11-2	TRBD1	TRBJ1-3	NA	TGTGCCAGCAGCTTCGACAGGGCTGGAAACACCATATATTTT	CASSFDRAGNTIYF
TRBV27	TRBD2	TRBJ2-2	NA	TGTGCCAGCAGTTATAATGTTCCGGGACTAACGAACACCGGGGAGCTGTTTTTT	CASSYNVPGLTNTGELFF
TRBV6-5	NA	TRBJ2-7	once	TGTGCCAGCAGTAGCGACAGGCTCGCTTCCTACGAGCAGTACTTC	CASSSDRLASYEQYF
TRBV29-1	NA	TRBJ2-1	NA	TGCAGCGTGGAACCCCCTTCCGCGGTAAATGAGCAGTTCTTC	CSVEPPSAVNEQFF
TRBV10-2	TRBD2	TRBJ2-3	NA	TGCGCCAGCAGTCCGGGACTAGCGGCGGATACGCAGTATTTT	CASSPGLAADTQYF
TRBV6-5	NA	TRBJ2-5	NA	TGTGCCAGCAGTCCCTCCGGGGGGCCAGGGACCCAGTACTTC	CASSPSGGPGTQYF
TRBV7-2	TRBD2	TRBJ2-2	NA	TGTGCCAGCAGCTTGGGACTAGCGGGAGGTACCGGGGAGCTGTTTTTT	CASSLGLAGGTGELFF
TRBV9	NA	TRBJ2-7	NA	TGTGCCAGCAGCGTAGAAGGCCTGGAGTACGAGCAGTACTTC	CASSVEGLEYEQYF
TRBV7-7	NA	TRBJ2-2	NA	TGTGCTAGCAGCCCCCAGGGAGCGGAGAACACCGGGGAGCTGTTTTTT	CASSPQGAENTGELFF
TRBV5-8	NA	TRBJ2-3	NA	TGTGCCAGCAGCTCCCCAGGGGCCACAGATACGCAGTATTTT	CASSSPGATDTQYF
TRBV27	NA	TRBJ2-7	NA	TGTGCCAGCAGTCTCGGACCGAACTACGAGCAGTACTTC	CASSLGPNYEQYF
TRBV7-9	NA	TRBJ2-7	NA	TGTGCCAGCAGCTTAGTTCACTTTTTGGCAGGGCCCTCCTACGAGCAGTACTTC	CASSLVHFLAGPSYEQYF
TRBV5-6	TRBD1	TRBJ1-5	NA	TGTGCCAGCAGCTTTGGACAGGGTCAGCCCCAGCATTTT	CASSFGQGQPQHF
TRBV27	NA	TRBJ2-2	NA	TGTGCCAGTTCCCCAGGTCTGAACACCGGGGAGCTGTTTTTT	CASSPGLNTGELFF
TRBV4-2	NA	TRBJ2-3	NA	TGTGCCAGCAGCGGATCAGATACGCAGTATTTT	CASSGSDTQYF
TRBV29-1	NA	TRBJ2-1	NA	TGCAGCGTTGAAACCAGGGACAATGAGCAGTTCTTC	CSVETRDNEQFF
TRBV9	NA	TRBJ2-3	NA	TGTGCCAGCAGCCCAATTGGCGGAGGAGGGACAGATACGCAGTATTTT	CASSPIGGGGTDTQYF
TRBV7-9	TRBD2	TRBJ2-3	NA	TGTGCCAGCAGCTCAATTTTAGCGGGGCTTAGCACAGATACGCAGTATTTT	CASSSILAGLSTDTQYF
TRBV19	TRBD2	TRBJ2-2	NA	TGTGCCAGTAGTCCTGCTAGCGGGGGATTCATAGGCCGTTACACCGGGGAGCTGTTTTTT	CASSPASGGFIGRYTGELFF
TRBV2	NA	TRBJ1-5	NA	TGTGCCAGCAGGGGCGCGTGGGGAAATCAGCCCCAGCATTTT	CASRGAWGNQPQHF
TRBV12-3/TRBV12-4	NA	TRBJ2-5	NA	TGTGCCAGCAGTTTAAATCAGTTAGAGACCCAGTACTTC	CASSLNQLETQYF
TRBV7-6	NA	TRBJ2-5	NA	TGTGCCAGCAGCTTTTTAATAGAAGAGACCCAGTACTTC	CASSFLIEETQYF
TRBV7-9	NA	TRBJ2-3	NA	TGTGCCAGCAGCACTTTACCGGGCCCCCCCCCAGATACGCAGTATTTT	CASSTLPGPPPDTQYF
TRBV19	NA	TRBJ1-5	NA	TGTGCCACCCTTGCAGGTATCGGCAATCAGCCCCAGCATTTT	CATLAGIGNQPQHF
TRBV5-4	TRBD1	TRBJ1-1	NA	TGTGCCAGCAGCTGGCAGGGGGCCAACACTGAAGCTTTCTTT	CASSWQGANTEAFF
TRBV28	NA	TRBJ1-1	NA	TGTGCCAGCAGTTTAGTAACGGGGGGGACTGAAGCTTTCTTT	CASSLVTGGTEAFF
TRBV12-5	NA	TRBJ2-1	NA	TGTGCTAGTGGTTTGGGGGACAATGAGCAGTTCTTC	CASGLGDNEQFF
TRBV2	TRBD1	TRBJ1-1	NA	TGTGCCAGAGGGGGCGTTGGTTCAGGGGTTACTGAAGCTTTCTTT	CARGGVGSGVTEAFF